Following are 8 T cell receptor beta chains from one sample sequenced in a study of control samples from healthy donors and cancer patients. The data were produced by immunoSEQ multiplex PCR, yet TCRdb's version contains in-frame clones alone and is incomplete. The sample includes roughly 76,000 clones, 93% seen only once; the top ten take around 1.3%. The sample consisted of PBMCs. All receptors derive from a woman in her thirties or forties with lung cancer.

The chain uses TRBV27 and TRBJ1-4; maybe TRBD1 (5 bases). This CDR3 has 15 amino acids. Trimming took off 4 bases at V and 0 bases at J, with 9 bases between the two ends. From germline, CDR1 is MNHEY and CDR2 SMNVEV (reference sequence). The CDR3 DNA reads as TGTGCCAGCAGTTGGGGCGGGGCAACTAATGAAAAACTGTTTTTT. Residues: CASSWGGATNEKLFF.

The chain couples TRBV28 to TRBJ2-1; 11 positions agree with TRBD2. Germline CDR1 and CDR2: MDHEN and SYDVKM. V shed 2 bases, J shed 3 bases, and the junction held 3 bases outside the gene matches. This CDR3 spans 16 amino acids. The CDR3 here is CASSLPLAGGYNEQFF. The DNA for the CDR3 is TGTGCCAGCAGTTTACCCCTAGCGGGGGGCTACAATGAGCAGTTCTTC.

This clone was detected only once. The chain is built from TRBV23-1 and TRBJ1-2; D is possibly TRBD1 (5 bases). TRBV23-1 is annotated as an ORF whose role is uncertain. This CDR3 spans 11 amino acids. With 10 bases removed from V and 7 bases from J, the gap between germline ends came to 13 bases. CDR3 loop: CATRGWRGYTF. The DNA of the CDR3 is TGCGCCACCCGGGGGTGGCGTGGCTACACCTTC.

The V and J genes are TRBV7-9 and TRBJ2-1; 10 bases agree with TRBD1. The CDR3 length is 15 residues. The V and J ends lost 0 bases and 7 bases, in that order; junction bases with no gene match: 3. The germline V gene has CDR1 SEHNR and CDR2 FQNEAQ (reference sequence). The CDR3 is CASSLAWTGGNEQFF. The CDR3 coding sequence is TGTGCCAGCAGCTTAGCCTGGACAGGGGGGAATGAGCAGTTCTTC.

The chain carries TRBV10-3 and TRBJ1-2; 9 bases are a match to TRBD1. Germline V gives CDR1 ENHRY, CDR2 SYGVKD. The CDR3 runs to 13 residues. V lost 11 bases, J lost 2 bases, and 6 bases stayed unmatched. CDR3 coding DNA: TGTGCCTCCACAGGGGGCGAGAACTATGGCTACACCTTC. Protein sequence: CASTGGENYGYTF.

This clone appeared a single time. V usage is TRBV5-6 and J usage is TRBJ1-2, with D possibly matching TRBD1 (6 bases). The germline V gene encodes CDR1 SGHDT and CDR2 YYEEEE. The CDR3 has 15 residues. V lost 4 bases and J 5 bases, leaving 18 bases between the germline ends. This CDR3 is CASSLQGQSLYGYTF. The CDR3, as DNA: TGTGCCAGCAGCCTTCAAGGACAGAGCTTATATGGCTACACCTTC.

For the CDR3, the DNA is TGTGCCATCAGTGAACTCCGGGACACGAACACTGAAGCTTTCTTT. The encoded protein is CAISELRDTNTEAFF. The rearrangement uses TRBV10-3 and TRBJ1-1, with D perhaps matching TRBD1 (6 bases). The V gene's germline CDR1 is ENHRY and CDR2 SYGVKD. This CDR3 is built from 15 residues. Deletions cut 3 bases from V and 1 base from J, with 12 bases between.

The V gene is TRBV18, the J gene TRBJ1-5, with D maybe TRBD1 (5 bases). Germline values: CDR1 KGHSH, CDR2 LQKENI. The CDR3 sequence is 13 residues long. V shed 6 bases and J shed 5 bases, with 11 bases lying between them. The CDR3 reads CASSGGGDQPQHF. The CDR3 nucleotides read TGTGCCAGCTCTGGAGGAGGGGATCAGCCCCAGCATTTT.